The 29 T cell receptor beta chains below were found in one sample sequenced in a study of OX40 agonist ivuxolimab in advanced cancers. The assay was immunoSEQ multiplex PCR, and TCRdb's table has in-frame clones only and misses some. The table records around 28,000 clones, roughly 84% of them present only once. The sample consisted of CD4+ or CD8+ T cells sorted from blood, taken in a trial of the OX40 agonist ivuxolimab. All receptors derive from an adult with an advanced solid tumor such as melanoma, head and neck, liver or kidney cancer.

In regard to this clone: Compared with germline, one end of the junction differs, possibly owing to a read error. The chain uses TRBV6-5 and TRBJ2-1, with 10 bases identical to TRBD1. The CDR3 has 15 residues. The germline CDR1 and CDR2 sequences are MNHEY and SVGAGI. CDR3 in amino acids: CASSYLGQGYSEQFF. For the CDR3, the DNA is TGTGCCAGCAGTTACTTGGGACAGGGGTACAGTGAGCAGTTCTTC.

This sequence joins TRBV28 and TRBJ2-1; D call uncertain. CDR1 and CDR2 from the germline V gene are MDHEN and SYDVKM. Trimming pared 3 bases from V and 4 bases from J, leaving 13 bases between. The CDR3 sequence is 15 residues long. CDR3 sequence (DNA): TGTGCCAGCAGTTTTTTTTCCCTGGAGTACAATGAGCAGTTCTTC. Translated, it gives CASSFFSLEYNEQFF.

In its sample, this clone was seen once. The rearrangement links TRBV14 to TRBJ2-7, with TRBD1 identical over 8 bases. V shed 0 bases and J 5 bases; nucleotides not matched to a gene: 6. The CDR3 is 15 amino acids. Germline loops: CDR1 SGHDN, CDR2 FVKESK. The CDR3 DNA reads TGTGCCAGCAGCCAAGATCGGGACAGGTTCGACGAGCAGTACTTC. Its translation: CASSQDRDRFDEQYF.

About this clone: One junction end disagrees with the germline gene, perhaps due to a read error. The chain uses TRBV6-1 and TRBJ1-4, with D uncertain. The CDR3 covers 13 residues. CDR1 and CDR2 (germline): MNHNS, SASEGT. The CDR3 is CASSELPWVRWAF. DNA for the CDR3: TGTGCCAGCAGTGAACTCCCGTGGGTCAGGTGGGCTTTT.

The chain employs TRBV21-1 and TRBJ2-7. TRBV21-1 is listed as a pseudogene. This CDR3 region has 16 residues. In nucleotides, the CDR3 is TGTGCCAGCAGCAAGCAATCCCAACAGCTAGTTTACGAGCAGTACTTC. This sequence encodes CASSKQSQQLVYEQYF.

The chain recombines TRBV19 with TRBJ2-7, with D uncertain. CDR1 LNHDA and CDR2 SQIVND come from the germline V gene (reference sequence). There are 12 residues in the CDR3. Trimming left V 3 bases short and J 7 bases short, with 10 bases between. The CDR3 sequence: CASSIPGGEQYF. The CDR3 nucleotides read TGTGCCAGTAGTATCCCCGGCGGTGAGCAGTACTTC.

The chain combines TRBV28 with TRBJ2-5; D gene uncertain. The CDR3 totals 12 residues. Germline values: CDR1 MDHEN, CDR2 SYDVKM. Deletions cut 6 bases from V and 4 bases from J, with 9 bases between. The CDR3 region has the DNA TGTGCCAGCAGGGGGTTTGGAGAGACCCAGTACTTC. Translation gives CASRGFGETQYF. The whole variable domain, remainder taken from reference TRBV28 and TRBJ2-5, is DVKVTQSSRYLVKRTGEKVFLECVQDMDHENMFWYRQDPGLGLRLIYFSYDVKMKEKGDIPEGYSVSREKKERFSLILESASTNQTSMYLCASRGFGETQYFGPGTRLLVL.

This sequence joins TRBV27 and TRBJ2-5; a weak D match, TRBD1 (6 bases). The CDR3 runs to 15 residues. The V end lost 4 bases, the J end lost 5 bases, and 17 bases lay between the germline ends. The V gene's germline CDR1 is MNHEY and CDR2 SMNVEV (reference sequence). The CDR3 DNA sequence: TGTGCCAGCAGTTCCCTCCTGGGGGCGGTGGAGACCCAGTACTTC. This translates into CASSSLLGAVETQYF.

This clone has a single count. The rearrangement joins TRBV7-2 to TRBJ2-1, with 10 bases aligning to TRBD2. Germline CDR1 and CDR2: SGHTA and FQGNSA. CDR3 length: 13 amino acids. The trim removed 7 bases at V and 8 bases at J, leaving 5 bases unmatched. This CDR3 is CASTSGRLYEQFF. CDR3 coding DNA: TGTGCCAGCACTAGCGGGAGACTATATGAGCAGTTCTTC.

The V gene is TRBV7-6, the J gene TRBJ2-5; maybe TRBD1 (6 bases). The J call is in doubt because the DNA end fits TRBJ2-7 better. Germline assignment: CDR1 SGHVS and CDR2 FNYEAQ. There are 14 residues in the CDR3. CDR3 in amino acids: CASSSRGSSYEQYF. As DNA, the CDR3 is TGTGCCAGCAGCTCCAGGGGAAGCTCCTACGAGCAGTACTTC.

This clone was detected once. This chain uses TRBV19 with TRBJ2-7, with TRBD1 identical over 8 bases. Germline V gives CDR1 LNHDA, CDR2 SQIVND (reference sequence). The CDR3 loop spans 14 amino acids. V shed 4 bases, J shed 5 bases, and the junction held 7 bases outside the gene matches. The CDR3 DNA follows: TGTGCCAGTAGTAGAAGACAGGGGCCCGACGAGCAGTACTTC. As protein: CASSRRQGPDEQYF.

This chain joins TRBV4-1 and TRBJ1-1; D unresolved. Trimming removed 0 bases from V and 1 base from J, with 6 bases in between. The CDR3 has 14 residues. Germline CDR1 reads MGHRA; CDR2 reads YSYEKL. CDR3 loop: CASSQDPRNTEAFF. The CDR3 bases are TGCGCCAGCAGCCAAGATCCGAGGAACACTGAAGCTTTCTTT.

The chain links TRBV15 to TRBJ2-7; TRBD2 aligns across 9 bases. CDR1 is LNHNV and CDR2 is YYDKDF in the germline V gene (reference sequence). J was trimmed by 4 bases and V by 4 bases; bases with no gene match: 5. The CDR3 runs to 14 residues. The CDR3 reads CATSTSSGEYEQYF. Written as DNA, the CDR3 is TGTGCCACCAGCACTTCTAGCGGGGAGTACGAGCAGTACTTC.

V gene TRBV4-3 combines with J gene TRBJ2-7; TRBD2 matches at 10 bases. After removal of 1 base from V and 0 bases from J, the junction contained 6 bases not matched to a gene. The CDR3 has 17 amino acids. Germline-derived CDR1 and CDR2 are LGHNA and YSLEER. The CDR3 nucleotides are TGCGCCAGCAGCCAAGTAGCGGGAGGCTGGAGCTCCTACGAGCAGTACTTC. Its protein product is CASSQVAGGWSSYEQYF.

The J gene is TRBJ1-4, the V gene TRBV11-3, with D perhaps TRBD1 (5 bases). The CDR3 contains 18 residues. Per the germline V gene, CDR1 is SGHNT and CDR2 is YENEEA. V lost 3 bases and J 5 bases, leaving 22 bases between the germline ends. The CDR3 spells CASSFPGRIGSGNEKLFF. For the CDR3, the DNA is TGTGCCAGCAGCTTCCCAGGGAGGATAGGTAGCGGGAATGAAAAACTGTTTTTT.

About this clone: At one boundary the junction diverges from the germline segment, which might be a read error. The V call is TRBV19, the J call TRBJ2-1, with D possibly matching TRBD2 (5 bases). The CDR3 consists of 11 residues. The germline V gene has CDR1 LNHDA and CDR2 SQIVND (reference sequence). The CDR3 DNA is TGTGCCAGTGGACTCTACGATGAGCAGTTCTTC. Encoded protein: CASGLYDEQFF.

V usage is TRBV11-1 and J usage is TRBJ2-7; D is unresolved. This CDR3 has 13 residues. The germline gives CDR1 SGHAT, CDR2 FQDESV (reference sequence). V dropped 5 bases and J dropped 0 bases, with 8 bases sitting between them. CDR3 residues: CASSSSSSYEQYF. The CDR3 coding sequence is TGTGCCAGCAGCAGTAGTAGCTCCTACGAGCAGTACTTC.

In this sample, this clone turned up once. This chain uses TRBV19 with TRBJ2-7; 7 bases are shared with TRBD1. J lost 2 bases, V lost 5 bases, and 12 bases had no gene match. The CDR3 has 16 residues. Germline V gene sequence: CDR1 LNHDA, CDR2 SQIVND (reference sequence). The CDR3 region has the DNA TGTGCCAGTAGTTCAAACAGGGGAATCCCAGCCTACGAGCAGTACTTC. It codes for CASSSNRGIPAYEQYF.

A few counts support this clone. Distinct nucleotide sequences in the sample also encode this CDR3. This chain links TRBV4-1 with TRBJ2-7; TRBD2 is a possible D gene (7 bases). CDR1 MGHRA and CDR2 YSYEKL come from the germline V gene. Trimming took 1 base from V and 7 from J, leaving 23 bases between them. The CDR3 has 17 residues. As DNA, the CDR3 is TGCGCCAGCAGCCAAGTAGGTCGGGCAGGGGCAGCGGGGGAGCAGTACTTC. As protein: CASSQVGRAGAAGEQYF.

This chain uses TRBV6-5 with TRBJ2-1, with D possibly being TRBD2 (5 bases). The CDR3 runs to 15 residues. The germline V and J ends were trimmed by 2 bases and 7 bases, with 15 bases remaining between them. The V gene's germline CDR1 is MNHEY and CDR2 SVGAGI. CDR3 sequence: CASSYDLAARNEQFF. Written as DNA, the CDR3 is TGTGCCAGCAGTTACGATCTAGCCGCCCGGAATGAGCAGTTCTTC.

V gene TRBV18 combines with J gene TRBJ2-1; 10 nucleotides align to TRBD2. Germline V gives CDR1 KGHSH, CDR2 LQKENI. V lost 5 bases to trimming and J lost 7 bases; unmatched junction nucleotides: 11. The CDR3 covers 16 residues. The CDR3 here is CASSGGLADIRNEQFF. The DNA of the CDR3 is TGTGCCAGCTCAGGCGGACTAGCGGACATACGTAATGAGCAGTTCTTC.

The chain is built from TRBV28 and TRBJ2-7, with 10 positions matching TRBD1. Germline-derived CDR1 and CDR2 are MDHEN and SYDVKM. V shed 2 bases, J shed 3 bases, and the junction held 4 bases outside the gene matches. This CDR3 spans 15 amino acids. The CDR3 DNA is TGTGCCAGCAGTTTAGGGACAGGGGCCAACTACGAGCAGTACTTC. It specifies CASSLGTGANYEQYF.

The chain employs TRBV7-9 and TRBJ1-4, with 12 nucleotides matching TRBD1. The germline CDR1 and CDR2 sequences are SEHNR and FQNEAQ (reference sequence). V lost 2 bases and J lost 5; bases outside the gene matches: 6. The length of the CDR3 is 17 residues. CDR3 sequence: CASSLTGQGAFNEKLFF. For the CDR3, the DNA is TGTGCCAGCAGCTTAACGGGACAGGGGGCATTCAATGAAAAACTGTTTTTT.

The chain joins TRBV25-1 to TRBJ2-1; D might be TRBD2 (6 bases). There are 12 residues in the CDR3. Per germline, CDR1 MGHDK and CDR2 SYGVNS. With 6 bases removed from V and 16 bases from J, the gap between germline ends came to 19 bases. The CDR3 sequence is CASSQAGRVLFF. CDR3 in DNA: TGTGCCAGCAGCCAAGCGGGTCGGGTTTTATTCTTC.

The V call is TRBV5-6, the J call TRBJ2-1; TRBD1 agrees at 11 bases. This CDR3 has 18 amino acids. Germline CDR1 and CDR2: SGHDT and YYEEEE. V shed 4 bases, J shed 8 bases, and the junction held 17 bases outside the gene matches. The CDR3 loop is CASSPDTPPGQGEDEQFF. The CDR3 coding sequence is TGTGCCAGCAGCCCCGATACCCCGCCGGGACAGGGGGAGGATGAGCAGTTCTTC.

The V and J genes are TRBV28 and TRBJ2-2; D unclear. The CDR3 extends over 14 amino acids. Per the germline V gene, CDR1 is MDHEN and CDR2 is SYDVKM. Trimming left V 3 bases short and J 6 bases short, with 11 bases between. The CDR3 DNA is TGTGCCAGCAGTTTCTTGGTAGCAGCCGGGGAGCTGTTTTTT. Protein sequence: CASSFLVAAGELFF.

As DNA, the CDR3 is TGTGCTATCCGGGTGAACACTGAAGCTTTCTTT. This encodes CAIRVNTEAFF. The rearrangement uses TRBV12-5 and TRBJ1-1; D not resolved. Germline V gene lookup returns CDR1 LGHNT and CDR2 FRNRAP. V shed 10 bases and J shed 0 bases, with 6 bases lying between them. This CDR3 contains 11 residues. The full variable domain, completed using reference TRBV12-5 and TRBJ1-1, is DARVTQTPRHKVTEMGQEVTMRCQPILGHNTVFWYRQTMMQGLELLAYFRNRAPLDDSGMPKDRFSAEMPDATLATLKIQPSEPRDSAVYFCAIRVNTEAFFGQGTRLTVV.

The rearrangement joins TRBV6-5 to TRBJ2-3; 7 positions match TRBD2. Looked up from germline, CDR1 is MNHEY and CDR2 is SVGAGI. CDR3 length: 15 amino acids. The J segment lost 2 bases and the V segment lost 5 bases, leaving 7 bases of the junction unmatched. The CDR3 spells CASSNERGYTDTQYF. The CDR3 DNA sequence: TGTGCCAGCAGTAATGAGCGGGGATACACAGATACGCAGTATTTT.

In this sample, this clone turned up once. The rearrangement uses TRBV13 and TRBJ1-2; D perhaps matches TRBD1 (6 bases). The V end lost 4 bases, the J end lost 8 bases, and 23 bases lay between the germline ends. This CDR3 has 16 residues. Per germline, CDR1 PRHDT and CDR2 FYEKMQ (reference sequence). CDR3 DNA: TGTGCCAGCAGCTCCCAGCCCCAGGGGAAGGTCTACGGCTACACCTTC. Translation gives CASSSQPQGKVYGYTF.